This record concerns one T cell receptor beta chain sequence. V shed 4 bases and J 4 bases; nucleotides not matched to a gene: 4. The CDR3 runs 14 residues. Germline-derived CDR1 and CDR2 are PRHDT and FYEKMQ (reference sequence). Source study methods: Scientists estimated how many nucleated cells there were by amplifying reference gene primers. The table came from immunoSEQ multiplex PCR; TCRdb's copy has only in-frame clones and leaves some out. For V, J and clone size, that table is used; D and trimming come from the DNA. This sample has around 200,000 clones, with approximately 86% found just once. The data were taken from a study of blood T cell repertoires in COVID-19. Overall study context: Specimens from acute and convalescent COVID-19 originated in the United States, Italy and Spain. Sources were T cells, B-cell-depleted T cells, or PBMCs; the material itself was cDNA or gDNA.

The receptor comes from a man in his forties with active or convalescent COVID-19. Sequences were obtained from peripheral blood. V gene TRBV13 combines with J gene TRBJ1-5; 7 nucleotides align to TRBD1. This CDR3 reads CASSSTGLNQPQHF. The CDR3, as DNA: TGTGCCAGCAGCTCGACAGGGTTAAATCAGCCCCAGCATTTT.